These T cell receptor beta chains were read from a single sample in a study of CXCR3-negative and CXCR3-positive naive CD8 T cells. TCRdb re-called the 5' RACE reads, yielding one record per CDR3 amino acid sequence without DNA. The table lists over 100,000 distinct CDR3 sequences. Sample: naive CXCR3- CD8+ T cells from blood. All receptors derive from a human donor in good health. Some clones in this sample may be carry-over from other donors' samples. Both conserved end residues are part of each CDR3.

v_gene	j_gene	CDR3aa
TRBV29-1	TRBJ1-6	CSAATGGDGFSPLHF
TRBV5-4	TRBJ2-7	CASSLGYGGSYEQYF
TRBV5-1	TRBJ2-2	CASSGGQGLITGELFF
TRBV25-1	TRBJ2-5	CASTAWDSQETQYF
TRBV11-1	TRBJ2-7	CASSLADRSQGEQYF
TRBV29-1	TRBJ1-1	CSVEGPPGGGRWDTEAFF
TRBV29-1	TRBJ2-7	CSVHEVAGGSYEQYF
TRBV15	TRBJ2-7	CATSRGRNYEQYF
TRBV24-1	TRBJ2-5	CATSAGLAGAVGRGETQYF
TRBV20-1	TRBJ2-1	CSARDQGTGDYNEQFF
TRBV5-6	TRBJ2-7	CASSLVGTARVGQYF
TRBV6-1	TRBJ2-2	CASRNSGAAGELFF
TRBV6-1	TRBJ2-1	CATLQGMNEQFF